The rows below give T cell receptor beta chains drawn from one sample of a study of blood T cell repertoires in COVID-19. The data were produced by immunoSEQ multiplex PCR, yet TCRdb's version contains in-frame clones alone and is incomplete. The sample records about 190,000 clones, under 80% being singletons. What was sequenced was peripheral blood. These receptors came from a woman aged 45-59 years with acute or convalescent COVID-19. Both conserved end residues are part of each CDR3. Each record gives: D gene, clone size, J gene, V gene, CDR3 DNA, CDR3 protein. A D gene is named only where the DNA matches it firmly. Some rows mark clone size as missing; the rest say once, few, many or name a class of expanded clone.

>TRBD1|-|TRBJ1-1|TRBV28
TGTGCCAGCAGAAATGGAGGGACAGGGGACACTGAAGCTTTCTTT
CASRNGGTGDTEAFF
>-|once|TRBJ1-6|TRBV27
TGTGCCAGCAGCAGGGGTGATTCACCCCTCCACTTT
CASSRGDSPLHF
>TRBD1|-|TRBJ1-6|TRBV27
TGTGCCAGCAGTTCGGGGACAGCACCCGGCCTTAGTTCCCTCCACTTT
CASSSGTAPGLSSLHF
>-|-|TRBJ2-7|TRBV2
TGTGCCAGCAGTGAAGAGGGAGGAATTGTCGCCTACGAGCAGTACTTC
CASSEEGGIVAYEQYF
>-|-|TRBJ1-1|TRBV19
TGTGCCAGTAGTATAAATTCCCGGGCGGGCACTGAAGCTTTCTTT
CASSINSRAGTEAFF
>-|-|TRBJ1-2|TRBV9
TGTGCCAGCAGCATTCGTCCAGGGGAGAGCTCGAATGGCTACACCTTC
CASSIRPGESSNGYTF
>-|-|TRBJ1-2|TRBV18
TGTGCCAGCTCACAAAACAGGCAAACTAACTATGGCTACACCTTC
CASSQNRQTNYGYTF
>TRBD1|few|TRBJ1-5|TRBV7-2
TGTGCCAGCAGCCCGCACAGGGGGGAGCCCCAGCATTTT
CASSPHRGEPQHF
>TRBD1|-|TRBJ2-7|TRBV6-5
TGTGCCAGCAGGCCCGGGACAGGGTTTTTGTACGAGCAGTACTTC
CASRPGTGFLYEQYF
>-|-|TRBJ2-4|TRBV11-2
TGTGCCAGCAGCTTAGGGAACAGGGCAGCCAAAAACATTCAGTACTTC
CASSLGNRAAKNIQYF
>TRBD2|few|TRBJ2-7|TRBV7-8
TGTGCCAGCAGCCCCGGCGCGACTAGCGGGGGGGCGAACGAGCAGTACTTC
CASSPGATSGGANEQYF
>-|-|TRBJ1-1|TRBV7-2
TGTGCCAGCAGCTTAGGGGCGGGGCGCACTGAAGCTTTCTTT
CASSLGAGRTEAFF
>TRBD2|-|TRBJ2-7|TRBV20-1
TGCAGTGCTAGTGGGGTTAGCGGGGGGCCCCCCCGGGAGCAGTACTTC
CSASGVSGGPPREQYF
>TRBD1|once|TRBJ1-1|TRBV19
TGTGCCAGTATTCGCGAGACAGGGACAAAGAATGAAGCTTTCTTT
CASIRETGTKNEAFF
>-|once|TRBJ2-3|TRBV5-6
TGTGCCAGCAGCTTAATCGGTCTAGTCAGCACAGATACGCAGTATTTT
CASSLIGLVSTDTQYF
>-|-|TRBJ2-2|TRBV19
TGTGCCAGTAGTCCGCGCACCGGGGAGCTGTTTTTT
CASSPRTGELFF
>-|-|TRBJ2-7|TRBV6-5
TGTGCCAGCAGTCCCCGCGGGACTCCCGGGTACGAGCAGTACTTC
CASSPRGTPGYEQYF